The 20 T cell receptor beta chains below were found in one sample sequenced in a study of breast tumors, draining lymph nodes, adjacent tissues. TCRdb recomputed calls from the multiplex PCR reads with MiXCR, one row per CDR3 protein. Of 120,000 to 150,000 distinct CDR3 sequences listed, about 33% are singletons. Samples came from axillary lymph nodes draining the breast cancer. The sequencing sample was made of axillary lymph node tissue. The receptor set was obtained from a female donor with breast cancer. Some clones in this sample may be carry-over from other donors' samples.

This clonotype showed up many times. The chain employs TRBV19 and TRBJ2-7, with TRBD1 matching over 7 bases. Germline V lookup: CDR1 LNHDA, CDR2 SQIVND (reference sequence). V was clipped by 3 bases and J by 3 bases; unmatched bases: 8. The length of the CDR3 is 15 residues. CDR3 region: CASSMVSGTDYEQYF. DNA of the CDR3: TGTGCCAGTAGTATGGTGTCCGGGACAGACTACGAGCAGTACTTC.

The DNA for the CDR3 is TGTGCCAGCAAGGGACAGGTGAACACTGAAGCTTTCTTT. This translates into CASKGQVNTEAFF. V and J are TRBV27 and TRBJ1-1; 8 bases match TRBD1. CDR1 is MNHEY, CDR2 SMNVEV, per germline (reference sequence). The junction had 1 base not matched to a gene; V was cut back by 7 bases and J by 0 bases. This CDR3 has 13 amino acids.

This clonotype showed up many times. This chain joins TRBV10-3 and TRBJ1-3, with D unresolved. Germline V gene data show CDR1 as ENHRY and CDR2 as SYGVKD. The CDR3 covers 16 residues. Trimming pared 3 bases from V and 0 bases from J, leaving 12 bases between. CDR3 amino acids: CAISDPGRISGNTIYF. The CDR3, as DNA: TGTGCCATCAGTGACCCCGGACGGATCTCTGGAAACACCATATATTTT.

As regards this clonotype: No conserved phenylalanine or tryptophan is present at the end of the CDR3, so a read error is the likely explanation. The DNA is left out, because the CDR3 cannot be placed on it with certainty; the CDR3 is given as TCRdb lists it. The rearrangement joins TRBV12-3 or TRBV12-4 to TRBJ1-4. The CDR3 extends over 11 residues, inclusive of both ends. The CDR3 loop is CASSFPRLAGV.

A word on this clonotype: No conserved phenylalanine or tryptophan ends this CDR3, so it is likely a read error. The rearrangement joins TRBV7-2 to TRBJ2-5, with D tentatively TRBD2 (6 bases). Germline V gene lookup returns CDR1 SGHTA and CDR2 FQGNSA. The CDR3 loop spans 14 amino acids. Trimming left V 4 bases short and J 1 base short, with 10 bases between. CDR3 in amino acids: CASSSAGSQETQYL. In nucleotides, the CDR3 is TGTGCCAGCAGCTCAGCGGGTAGCCAAGAGACCCAGTACCTC.

This clonotype has a single count. V gene TRBV29-1 combines with J gene TRBJ2-3; D tentatively reads TRBD1 or TRBD2 (5 bases each). The CDR3 sequence is 12 residues long. The germline gives CDR1 SQVTM, CDR2 ANQGSEA. The ends were cut back, 4 bases at V and 10 bases at J, with 15 bases in the middle. DNA of the CDR3: TGCAGCGTTGGGTTGGGACCATTCGCGCAGTATTTT. It encodes CSVGLGPFAQYF.

The rearrangement joins TRBV9 to TRBJ2-7, with unresolved D. CDR3 length: 9 residues. The germline V gene has CDR1 SGDLS and CDR2 YYNGEE. CDR3 DNA sequence: TGTGCCAGCAGCGTAGAGCCGTACGTC. It codes for CASSVEPYV.

This clonotype was seen at least ten times. The chain links TRBV7-9 to TRBJ1-2, with TRBD1 matching over 7 bases. Germline values: CDR1 SEHNR, CDR2 FQNEAQ (reference sequence). J gave up 6 bases and V 5 bases, and 9 bases lay outside the gene matches. The length of the CDR3 is 14 residues. The CDR3 DNA reads TGTGCCAGCAGCCCAGCAACAGGGGACAATGGCTACACCTTC. It yields the protein CASSPATGDNGYTF.

Regarding this clonotype: A read error may be the cause here, since a much bigger clone is one base away. V is TRBV6-5 and J is TRBJ2-7; D gene uncertain. V lost 5 bases, J lost 0 bases, and 11 bases lay in between. This CDR3 comprises 14 residues. Germline CDR1 and CDR2: MNHEY and SVGAGI. In DNA, the CDR3 is TGTGCCAGCAGTCCCGTACACAGCTCCTACGAGCAGTACTTC. It codes for CASSPVHSSYEQYF.

The sample holds one count of this clonotype. One junction end disagrees with the germline gene, perhaps due to a read error. The CDR3, as DNA: TGTGCCAGCAGCTTAGGTACCGCAGGGAATTCACCTCTCCAATTT. It yields the protein CASSLGTAGNSPLQF. The gene calls are TRBV7-2 and TRBJ1-6, with D possibly TRBD1 on 5 matching bases. The CDR3 is 15 amino acids. Germline V CDR1 and CDR2: SGHTA, FQGNSA. The variable domain in full, with the rest retrieved from reference TRBV7-2 and TRBJ1-6, is GAGVSQSPSNKVTEKGKDVELRCDPISGHTALYWYRQSLGQGLEFLIYFQGNSAPDKSGLPSDRFSAERTGGSVSTLTIQRTQQEDSAVYLCASSLGTAGNSPLQFGNGTRLTVT.

On this clonotype itself: Since a much larger clone is just one base distant, this may be a read error. This rearrangement joins TRBV5-4 to TRBJ1-2; D gene ambiguous. Trimming pared 0 bases from V and 6 bases from J, leaving 15 bases between. This CDR3 region has 15 residues. CDR1 and CDR2 from the germline V gene are SGHNT and YYREEE (reference sequence). The CDR3: CASSLEGTGWDGYTF. The DNA of the CDR3 is TGTGCCAGCAGCTTGGAAGGCACGGGGTGGGATGGCTACACCTTC.

In its sample, this clonotype was seen many times. The V and J genes are TRBV28 and TRBJ2-7; TRBD2 agrees at 11 bases. The length of the CDR3 is 15 residues. Germline trimming cut 5 bases from V and 0 bases from J; bases unmatched to any gene: 3. The V gene's germline CDR1 is MDHEN and CDR2 SYDVKM. CDR3 sequence reads: CASSVLAGASYEQYF. The CDR3 region has the DNA TGTGCCAGCAGTGTACTAGCGGGGGCCTCCTACGAGCAGTACTTC. Looking up the rest from reference TRBV28 and TRBJ2-7 gives the full variable domain: DVKVTQSSRYLVKRTGEKVFLECVQDMDHENMFWYRQDPGLGLRLIYFSYDVKMKEKGDIPEGYSVSREKKERFSLILESASTNQTSMYLCASSVLAGASYEQYFGPGTRLTVT.

Ten or more counts support this clonotype. A much larger clone lies a single base off, so this may be a read error. V and J are TRBV6-4 and TRBJ2-3, with a tentative D call TRBD2 (5 bases). Looked up from germline, CDR1 is MRHNA and CDR2 is SNTAGT. Trimming removed 6 bases from V and 7 bases from J, with 17 bases in between. The CDR3 loop spans 14 amino acids. The CDR3 DNA reads TGTGCCAGCAGACCGATTAGCGCCACGTATACGCAGTATTTT. Protein product: CASRPISATYTQYF.

J is TRBJ1-6 and V is TRBV4-1, with D perhaps matching TRBD1 (6 bases). Per the germline V gene, CDR1 is MGHRA and CDR2 is YSYEKL. V was shortened by 11 bases and J by 10 bases, with 9 bases between the two germline ends. The CDR3 runs 10 residues. In nucleotides, the CDR3 is TGCGCCGAAGGGGGATCACCCCTCCACTTT. Protein: CAEGGSPLHF.

This clonotype showed up many times. V usage is TRBV9 and J usage is TRBJ2-1; 7 nucleotides agree with TRBD2. Germline V lookup: CDR1 SGDLS, CDR2 YYNGEE. Trimming removed 0 bases from V and 2 bases from J; junction bases left unmatched: 5. The CDR3 totals 16 residues. In nucleotides, the CDR3 is TGTGCCAGCAGCGTAGGCCCTAGCGGAACCTACAATGAGCAGTTCTTC. This sequence encodes CASSVGPSGTYNEQFF.

In this sample, this clonotype turned up many times. The V call is TRBV6-2 or TRBV6-3, the J call TRBJ2-5, with 12 positions matching TRBD2. The CDR3 runs to 16 residues. J gave up 5 bases and V 2 bases, and 6 bases lay outside the gene matches. Germline V gene data show CDR1 as MNHEY and CDR2 as SVGEGT. The CDR3 bases are TGTGCCAGCAGTTACCGACTAGCGGGGGTCTCTGAGACCCAGTACTTC. Residues: CASSYRLAGVSETQYF.

This clonotype was detected many times. The genes are TRBV6-1 and TRBJ2-1; 9 nucleotides match TRBD2. V lost 6 bases, J lost 2 bases, and 5 bases stayed unmatched. CDR1 is MNHNS, CDR2 SASEGT, per germline. This CDR3 spans 15 amino acids. This CDR3 is CASSLAGGPYNEQFF. DNA for the CDR3: TGTGCCAGCAGCCTTGCGGGGGGGCCCTACAATGAGCAGTTCTTC.

Points on this clonotype: One end of the junction is discordant with germline, which a read error may explain. The V gene is TRBV28, the J gene TRBJ1-4; D remains ambiguous. This CDR3 comprises 12 residues. Germline-derived CDR1 and CDR2 are MDHEN and SYDVKM. The CDR3 is CASSSGRGKPFF. The CDR3 DNA reads as TGTGCCAGCAGTTCTGGACGGGGAAAACCGTTTTTT. Combining the CDR3 with reference TRBV28 and TRBJ1-4 gives the whole variable domain DVKVTQSSRYLVKRTGEKVFLECVQDMDHENMFWYRQDPGLGLRLIYFSYDVKMKEKGDIPEGYSVSREKKERFSLILESASTNQTSMYLCASSSGRGKPFFGSGTQLSVL.

This clonotype was seen many times. V gene TRBV5-4 combines with J gene TRBJ2-1; D uncertain. CDR3 length equals 11 residues. V was cut by 4 bases and J by 8 bases, with 7 bases left in between. CDR1 and CDR2 (germline): SGHNT, YYREEE (reference sequence). In nucleotides, the CDR3 is TGTGCCAGCAGCGCATTCTATGAGCAGTTCTTC. Residues: CASSAFYEQFF.

Only a few counts were recorded for this clonotype. This could be a read error, since a much larger clone is one nucleotide away. This chain uses TRBV5-4 with TRBJ1-2; D is perhaps TRBD1 (6 bases). The CDR3 is made up of 14 amino acids. V lost 3 bases to trimming and J lost 8 bases, with 17 bases between them. CDR1 and CDR2 (germline): SGHNT, YYREEE (reference sequence). CDR3 bases: TGTGCCAGCAGCTCCTGGACAGCGACTCTAGGCTACACCTTC. Translation: CASSSWTATLGYTF. Looking up the rest from reference TRBV5-4 and TRBJ1-2 gives the full variable domain: ETGVTQSPTHLIKTRGQQVTLRCSSQSGHNTVSWYQQALGQGPQFIFQYYREEENGRGNFPPRFSGLQFPNYSSELNVNALELDDSALYLCASSSWTATLGYTFGSGTRLTVV.